One sample yielded the 29 T cell receptor beta chains listed below, sequenced in a study of shared clonotypes between healthy human individuals. Some clones are missing from TCRdb's copy, which holds only in-frame ones; the method was immunoSEQ multiplex PCR. Among some 1.5 million clones listed, 98% were seen once. Material for sequencing was naive CD4+ T cells sorted from blood. Subset given: CD45RA+ positively selected. These receptors came from a man in his thirties or forties in good health.

J is TRBJ2-5 and V is TRBV28; the match to TRBD2 covers 7 bases. Germline CDR1 is MDHEN and CDR2 is SYDVKM. Trimming took 8 bases from V and 7 from J; bases not matched to a gene: 10. CDR3 size: 13 residues. CDR3 in DNA: TGTGCCAGCGGGGGGGACCCCGAGTGGACCCAGTACTTC. This translates into CASGGDPEWTQYF.

This chain links TRBV5-4 with TRBJ2-5; 10 bases align to TRBD1. Germline CDR1 and CDR2: SGHNT and YYREEE (reference sequence). The junction had 6 bases not matched to a gene; V was cut back by 4 bases and J by 3 bases. The CDR3 covers 15 residues. In DNA, the CDR3 is TGTGCCAGCAGCGATACGACAGGGGGCAAAGAGACCCAGTACTTC. It codes for CASSDTTGGKETQYF.

The chain joins TRBV5-4 to TRBJ2-7, with D possibly matching TRBD1 (5 bases). Trimming removed 0 bases from V and 2 bases from J, with 15 bases in between. CDR1 and CDR2 from the germline V gene are SGHNT and YYREEE (reference sequence). The length of the CDR3 is 16 residues. The CDR3, as DNA: TGTGCCAGCAGCTTGGGGGGCGGCTATAGTACCTACGAGCAGTACTTC. As protein: CASSLGGGYSTYEQYF.

The chain carries TRBV19 and TRBJ2-7, with no clear D. Germline loops: CDR1 LNHDA, CDR2 SQIVND (reference sequence). CDR3 length: 14 residues. V was pared by 0 bases and J by 5 bases, with 11 bases between. The CDR3 DNA reads TGTGCCAGTAGTATAGAATTCCCCCCCAACGAGCAGTACTTC. Its protein product is CASSIEFPPNEQYF.

The chain recombines TRBV5-4 with TRBJ2-5; maybe TRBD2 (6 bases). Deletions cut 3 bases from V and 3 bases from J, with 15 bases between. In germline, CDR1 is SGHNT, CDR2 YYREEE (reference sequence). This CDR3 has 15 amino acids. In DNA form, the CDR3 reads TGTGCCAGCAGCTCGCGACTAGAGGGGAAAGAGACCCAGTACTTC. Translating it yields CASSSRLEGKETQYF.

The chain employs TRBV30 and TRBJ2-2; D tentatively reads TRBD1 or TRBD2 (5 bases each). CDR1 GTSNPN and CDR2 SVGIG come from the germline V gene (reference sequence). The V gene lost 3 bases and the J gene lost 1 base, with 6 bases spanning the gap. This CDR3 is 13 amino acids long. Here the CDR3 reads CAWRRGNTGELFF. CDR3 bases: TGTGCCTGGAGGAGGGGGAACACCGGGGAGCTGTTTTTT.

The J gene is TRBJ2-6, the V gene TRBV7-2; D is uncertain. Germline-derived CDR1 and CDR2 are SGHTA and FQGNSA. The CDR3 length is 15 residues. V was trimmed by 5 bases and J by 0 bases, leaving 8 bases between them. The DNA of the CDR3 is TGTGCCAGCAGCAGCCAGAGCTCTGGGGCCAACGTCCTGACTTTC. It encodes CASSSQSSGANVLTF.

Here the CDR3 reads CTSSQKISDRAVYGYTF. The CDR3 nucleotides read TGCACCAGCAGCCAGAAAATATCGGACAGGGCTGTCTATGGCTACACCTTC. The V and J genes are TRBV1 and TRBJ1-2; TRBD1, the table's D call, lacks a check against the DNA. TRBV1 is annotated as a pseudogene. This CDR3 contains 17 residues.

The chain couples TRBV5-4 to TRBJ2-7; D gene uncertain. In germline, CDR1 is SGHNT, CDR2 YYREEE (reference sequence). The V and J ends lost 2 bases and 5 bases respectively, with 17 bases between them. The CDR3 spans 15 residues. The CDR3 spells CASSFGPVVQHEQYF. Written as DNA, the CDR3 is TGTGCCAGCAGCTTCGGACCAGTTGTACAGCACGAGCAGTACTTC.

The chain recombines TRBV5-6 with TRBJ2-7; TRBD2 matches at 8 bases. The CDR3 is 14 residues long. V lost 0 bases to trimming and J lost 6 bases; unmatched junction nucleotides: 5. The V gene's germline CDR1 is SGHDT and CDR2 YYEEEE. CDR3 region: CASSLVAGGTEQYF. CDR3 bases: TGTGCCAGCAGCTTGGTTGCGGGAGGTACCGAGCAGTACTTC.

The chain carries TRBV6-6 and TRBJ1-3; D perhaps matches TRBD1 (6 bases). Germline CDR1 and CDR2: MNHNY and SVGAGI (reference sequence). The V gene lost 6 bases and the J gene lost 4 bases, with 10 bases spanning the gap. The CDR3 spans 13 residues. The CDR3 DNA reads TGTGCCAGCAGCGAGGGGGGAGGAAACACCATATATTTT. As protein: CASSEGGGNTIYF.

The V gene is TRBV19, the J gene TRBJ2-5, with TRBD2 matching over 10 bases. The CDR3 covers 13 residues. CDR1 and CDR2 from the germline V gene are LNHDA and SQIVND (reference sequence). V was pared by 10 bases and J by 7 bases, with 9 bases of the junction left unmatched. The CDR3 sequence: CATSAGGPRTQYF. As DNA, the CDR3 is TGTGCCACCTCAGCGGGAGGGCCACGGACCCAGTACTTC.

The V and J genes are TRBV19 and TRBJ2-5, with D perhaps TRBD1 (6 bases). Trimming removed 3 bases from V and 5 bases from J, with 22 bases in between. The CDR3 runs to 17 residues. Germline V gene lookup returns CDR1 LNHDA and CDR2 SQIVND (reference sequence). The CDR3 DNA reads as TGTGCCAGTAGTATCGGTGGTTGGTACAGGGCGGACGAGACCCAGTACTTC. Its translation is CASSIGGWYRADETQYF.

This rearrangement joins TRBV15 to TRBJ2-5, with TRBD2 matching over 7 bases. This CDR3 comprises 18 residues. The germline CDR1 and CDR2 sequences are LNHNV and YYDKDF (reference sequence). V dropped 0 bases and J dropped 1; count of bases not matched to a gene: 11. The CDR3 loop reads CATSRDLAASGSQETQYF. The CDR3 DNA follows: TGTGCCACCAGCAGAGATCTGGCGGCTAGCGGCTCCCAAGAGACCCAGTACTTC.

The J gene is TRBJ2-3, the V gene TRBV5-6; D gene uncertain. V was trimmed by 2 bases and J by 0 bases, leaving 13 bases between them. CDR1 and CDR2 (germline): SGHDT, YYEEEE. The CDR3 is made up of 16 amino acids. The CDR3 nucleotides are TGTGCCAGCAGCTTTGACGCCAGACCTAGCACAGATACGCAGTATTTT. Translation: CASSFDARPSTDTQYF. The whole variable domain, remainder taken from reference TRBV5-6 and TRBJ2-3, is DAGVTQSPTHLIKTRGQQVTLRCSPKSGHDTVSWYQQALGQGPQFIFQYYEEEERQRGNFPDRFSGHQFPNYSSELNVNALLLGDSALYLCASSFDARPSTDTQYFGPGTRLTVL.

J is TRBJ2-1 and V is TRBV28; D might be TRBD2 (6 bases). The CDR3 length is 13 residues. The V end lost 7 bases, the J end lost 9 bases, and 16 bases lay between the germline ends. Germline V lookup: CDR1 MDHEN, CDR2 SYDVKM. The CDR3 is CASIPSGVGEQFF. CDR3 in DNA: TGTGCCAGCATCCCCTCGGGGGTAGGTGAGCAGTTCTTC. The variable domain in full, with the rest retrieved from reference TRBV28 and TRBJ2-1, is DVKVTQSSRYLVKRTGEKVFLECVQDMDHENMFWYRQDPGLGLRLIYFSYDVKMKEKGDIPEGYSVSREKKERFSLILESASTNQTSMYLCASIPSGVGEQFFGPGTRLTVL.

This sequence joins TRBV4-2 and TRBJ2-1; 12 bases map to TRBD2. The germline V gene encodes CDR1 LGHNA and CDR2 YNFKEQ. V shed 0 bases, J shed 0 bases, and the junction held 6 bases outside the gene matches. This CDR3 contains 19 residues. The CDR3 nucleotides read TGTGCCAGCAGCCAAGAGCTAGCGGGAGGGCCCCTCTCCTACAATGAGCAGTTCTTC. As protein: CASSQELAGGPLSYNEQFF.

This clone has a single count. J is TRBJ2-5 and V is TRBV27; 8 nucleotides agree with TRBD2. CDR1 and CDR2 (germline): MNHEY, SMNVEV (reference sequence). The CDR3 spans 17 residues. V shed 2 bases, J shed 1 base, and the junction held 9 bases outside the gene matches. The CDR3 loop reads CASSLLAREAPQETQYF. CDR3 in DNA: TGTGCCAGCAGTTTACTCGCGCGGGAGGCTCCCCAAGAGACCCAGTACTTC.

A remark on this clone: Other nucleotide sequences in the sample specify the same CDR3. This chain joins TRBV19 and TRBJ1-4; D is perhaps TRBD1 (5 bases). The CDR3 covers 12 residues. Germline CDR1 reads LNHDA; CDR2 reads SQIVND (reference sequence). The V end was cut by 6 bases, the J end by 7 bases, with 9 bases between. The CDR3 region has the DNA TGTGCCAGTAGAGGGGATAGTGAAAAACTGTTTTTT. This sequence encodes CASRGDSEKLFF.

As for this clone: Different DNA sequences within this sample yield the same CDR3. The chain couples TRBV7-2 to TRBJ2-5, with D unclear. Germline loops: CDR1 SGHTA, CDR2 FQGNSA. The CDR3 has 13 amino acids. V gave up 1 base and J gave up 3 bases, with 6 bases separating them. CDR3 sequence reads: CASSLGSKETQYF. The CDR3 region has the DNA TGTGCCAGCAGCTTAGGGTCCAAAGAGACCCAGTACTTC.

This chain joins TRBV27 and TRBJ2-2; D is uncertain. Trimming shortened V by 10 bases and J by 8 bases, and 17 bases separated the two germline ends. The CDR3 spans 13 residues. The V gene's germline CDR1 is MNHEY and CDR2 SMNVEV (reference sequence). CDR3 nucleotide sequence: TGTGCCACCAATCCCCGAGGTTGGGGGGAGCTGTTTTTT. It yields the protein CATNPRGWGELFF.

V gene TRBV7-2 combines with J gene TRBJ2-2, with a weak D call TRBD1 (5 bases). Germline loops: CDR1 SGHTA, CDR2 FQGNSA. This CDR3 contains 14 residues. V gave up 5 bases and J gave up 1 base, with 8 bases separating them. The CDR3 sequence: CASSNDRNTGELFF. The CDR3 DNA is TGTGCCAGCAGCAACGACAGGAACACCGGGGAGCTGTTTTTT.

This sequence joins TRBV18 and TRBJ1-1; D unclear. The V end lost 3 bases, the J end lost 4 bases, and 3 bases lay between the germline ends. This CDR3 has 11 amino acids. CDR1 is KGHSH and CDR2 is LQKENI in the germline V gene. This CDR3 reads CASSPFTEAFF. In DNA, the CDR3 is TGTGCCAGCTCACCTTTCACTGAAGCTTTCTTT. Full variable domain (missing parts from reference TRBV18 and TRBJ1-1): NAGVMQNPRHLVRRRGQEARLRCSPMKGHSHVYWYRQLPEEGLKFMVYLQKENIIDESGMPKERFSAEFPKEGPSILRIQQVVRGDSAAYFCASSPFTEAFFGQGTRLTVV.

V is TRBV11-2 and J is TRBJ2-2; D possibly corresponds to TRBD1 (6 bases). CDR1 and CDR2 from the germline V gene are SGHAT and FQNNGV. V was cut by 5 bases and J by 4 bases, with 20 bases left in between. This CDR3 contains 17 residues. CDR3 residues: CASSQGFSGLTTGELFF. CDR3 DNA sequence: TGTGCCAGCAGCCAGGGGTTTTCAGGGCTGACCACCGGGGAGCTGTTTTTT. Filled out from reference TRBV11-2 and TRBJ2-2, the complete variable domain reads EAGVAQSPRYKIIEKRQSVAFWCNPISGHATLYWYQQILGQGPKLLIQFQNNGVVDDSQLPKDRFSAERLKGVDSTLKIQPAKLEDSAVYLCASSQGFSGLTTGELFFGEGSRLTVL.

This sequence joins TRBV7-3 and TRBJ2-2; TRBD2 agrees at 8 bases. After removal of 6 bases from V and 5 bases from J, the junction contained 8 bases not matched to a gene. The germline gives CDR1 SGHTA, CDR2 FQGTGA. This CDR3 is built from 15 residues. CDR3 in amino acids: CASSSGLGGTGELFF. CDR3 nucleotides: TGTGCCAGCAGTTCGGGACTAGGGGGGACCGGGGAGCTGTTTTTT. The entire variable domain, with the rest obtained from reference TRBV7-3 and TRBJ2-2, is as follows: GAGVSQTPSNKVTEKGKYVELRCDPISGHTALYWYRQSLGQGPEFLIYFQGTGAADDSGLPNDRFFAVRPEGSVSTLKIQRTERGDSAVYLCASSSGLGGTGELFFGEGSRLTVL.

V usage is TRBV5-4 and J usage is TRBJ2-1; D might be TRBD2 (7 bases). This CDR3 has 14 residues. CDR1 is SGHNT and CDR2 is YYREEE in the germline V gene (reference sequence). The V end lost 2 bases, the J end lost 8 bases, and 14 bases lay between the germline ends. The CDR3 loop reads CASSLGGARDEQFF. The CDR3 bases are TGTGCCAGCAGCTTAGGGGGGGCGAGAGATGAGCAGTTCTTC.

The V and J genes are TRBV7-8 and TRBJ2-7, with TRBD2 matching 12 bases. Germline V gene sequence: CDR1 SGHVS, CDR2 FQNEAQ. The CDR3 sequence is 17 residues long. The junction had 10 bases not matched to a gene; V was cut back by 5 bases and J by 2 bases. In DNA form, the CDR3 reads TGTGCCAGCAGCCGGACTAGCGGGACGGGTTCTCCCTACGAGCAGTACTTC. Translated, it gives CASSRTSGTGSPYEQYF.

This clone was counted once. The chain uses TRBV5-1 and TRBJ2-1; tentatively, D is TRBD1 (6 bases). V lost 1 base and J lost 5, with 13 bases in between. Germline V CDR1 and CDR2: SGHRS, YFSETQ. The length of the CDR3 is 15 residues. CDR3 protein: CASSLRQGLNNEQFF. CDR3 coding DNA: TGCGCCAGCAGCTTGAGGCAGGGGCTTAACAATGAGCAGTTCTTC. The variable domain in full, with the rest retrieved from reference TRBV5-1 and TRBJ2-1, is KAGVTQTPRYLIKTRGQQVTLSCSPISGHRSVSWYQQTPGQGLQFLFEYFSETQRNKGNFPGRFSGRQFSNSRSEMNVSTLELGDSALYLCASSLRQGLNNEQFFGPGTRLTVL.

In its sample, this clone was seen once. The chain combines TRBV7-9 with TRBJ2-5; D remains ambiguous. V shed 5 bases and J shed 5 bases, with 12 bases lying between them. The CDR3 covers 13 residues. The germline V gene has CDR1 SEHNR and CDR2 FQNEAQ (reference sequence). The CDR3 loop is CASSRATLETQYF. CDR3 in DNA: TGTGCCAGCAGCCGGGCGACTCTCGAGACCCAGTACTTC. The entire variable domain, with the rest obtained from reference TRBV7-9 and TRBJ2-5, is as follows: DTGVSQNPRHKITKRGQNVTFRCDPISEHNRLYWYRQTLGQGPEFLTYFQNEAQLEKSRLLSDRFSAERPKGSFSTLEIQRTEQGDSAMYLCASSRATLETQYFGPGTRLLVL.